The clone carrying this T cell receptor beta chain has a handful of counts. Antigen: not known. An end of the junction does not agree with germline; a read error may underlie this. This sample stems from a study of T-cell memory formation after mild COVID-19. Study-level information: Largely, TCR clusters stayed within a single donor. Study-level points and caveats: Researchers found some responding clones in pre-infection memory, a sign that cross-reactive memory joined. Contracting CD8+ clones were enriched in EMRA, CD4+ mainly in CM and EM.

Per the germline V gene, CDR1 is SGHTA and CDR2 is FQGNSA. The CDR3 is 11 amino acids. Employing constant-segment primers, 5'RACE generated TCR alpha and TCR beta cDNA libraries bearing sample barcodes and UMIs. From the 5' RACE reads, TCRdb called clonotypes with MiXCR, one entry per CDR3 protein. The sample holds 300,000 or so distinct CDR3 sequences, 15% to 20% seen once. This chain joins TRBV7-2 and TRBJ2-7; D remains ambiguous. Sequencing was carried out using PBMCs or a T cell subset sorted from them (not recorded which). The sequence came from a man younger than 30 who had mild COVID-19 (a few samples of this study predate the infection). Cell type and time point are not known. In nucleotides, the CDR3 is TGTGCCAGCAGCTTAGAAGGGTACATCCACTTC. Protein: CASSLEGYIHF. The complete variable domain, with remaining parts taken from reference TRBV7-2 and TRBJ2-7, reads GAGVSQSPSNKVTEKGKDVELRCDPISGHTALYWYRQSLGQGLEFLIYFQGNSAPDKSGLPSDRFSAERTGGSVSTLTIQRTQQEDSAVYLCASSLEGYIHFGPGTRLTVT.